These 23 T cell receptor beta chains were sequenced from one sample in a study of T cell responses to AZD1222 COVID-19 vaccine. TCRdb keeps only in-frame clones here, not all; method: immunoSEQ multiplex PCR. Altogether 95,000 to 150,000 clones are present, about 89% being singletons, with the ten largest covering approximately 4.2%. This material consisted of peripheral blood, taken on day 0 of AZD1222 vaccination. These receptors were obtained from an adult in good health.

This clone was recorded once. The V and J genes are TRBV7-8 and TRBJ1-1, with 8 bases identical to TRBD1. This CDR3 has 16 amino acids. The germline V gene has CDR1 SGHVS and CDR2 FQNEAQ. Trimming at V came to 0 bases and at J to 11 bases, leaving 14 bases not matched to a gene. The chain's CDR3 is CASSLAPAGGAEGAFF. The DNA of the CDR3 is TGTGCCAGCAGCTTAGCCCCGGCAGGGGGCGCGGAGGGCGCTTTCTTT.

In its sample, this clone was seen a few times. The V gene is TRBV2, the J gene TRBJ1-6; D not resolved. The germline CDR1 and CDR2 sequences are SNHLY and FYNNEI. The CDR3 extends over 13 amino acids. Trimming took off 10 bases at V and 4 bases at J, with 11 bases between the two ends. The CDR3 DNA is TGTGCCACCCAGAGAGGATATAATTCACCCCTCCACTTT. This encodes CATQRGYNSPLHF. The variable domain in full, completed from reference TRBV2 and TRBJ1-6, reads EPEVTQTPSHQVTQMGQEVILRCVPISNHLYFYWYRQILGQKVEFLVSFYNNEISEKSEIFDDQFSVERPDGSNFTLKIRSTKLEDSAMYFCATQRGYNSPLHFGNGTRLTVT.

The rearrangement uses TRBV5-1 and TRBJ2-3; D uncertain. Between the trimmed V and J ends, which lost 4 bases and 2 bases, there was a span of 11 bases. The CDR3 covers 14 residues. The germline V gene has CDR1 SGHRS and CDR2 YFSETQ. The CDR3 DNA reads as TGCGCCAGCAGCCCGGTTCCTGACACAGATACGCAGTATTTT. This sequence encodes CASSPVPDTDTQYF.

This chain connects TRBV7-3 to TRBJ2-3; D possibly corresponds to TRBD2 (6 bases). V shed 2 bases and J shed 3 bases, with 9 bases lying between them. The germline CDR1 and CDR2 sequences are SGHTA and FQGTGA. CDR3 length equals 14 residues. The CDR3 region is CASSLGGLTDTQYF. CDR3 coding DNA: TGTGCCAGCAGCTTAGGGGGGTTGACAGATACGCAGTATTTT.

V is TRBV3-1 (or the pseudogene TRBV3-2) and J is TRBJ1-2; unclear D gene. V was pared by 1 base and J by 7 bases, with 7 bases between. In germline, CDR1 is LGHDT, CDR2 YNNKEL (reference sequence). This CDR3 comprises 12 residues. CDR3 region: CASSQGQRGYTF. For the CDR3, the DNA is TGTGCCAGCAGCCAAGGACAACGTGGCTACACCTTC.

The chain links TRBV28 to TRBJ1-1; maybe TRBD1 (5 bases). V was cut by 4 bases and J by 2 bases, with 11 bases left in between. Germline values: CDR1 MDHEN, CDR2 SYDVKM. The CDR3 spans 14 residues. CDR3 protein: CASSYTGVNTEAFF. Written as DNA, the CDR3 is TGTGCCAGCAGTTATACGGGGGTTAACACTGAAGCTTTCTTT.

V usage is TRBV5-4 and J usage is TRBJ2-5; 7 bases are shared with TRBD1. Per germline, CDR1 SGHNT and CDR2 YYREEE (reference sequence). The CDR3 extends over 14 amino acids. With V trimmed by 1 base and J by 3 bases, 3 bases remained unmatched. CDR3 sequence reads: CASSLPQGEETQYF. DNA of the CDR3: TGTGCCAGCAGCTTGCCCCAGGGGGAAGAGACCCAGTACTTC.

This chain uses TRBV9 with TRBJ2-3, with D unclear. The CDR3 totals 14 residues. Trimming cost V 0 bases and J 2 bases, with 7 bases left between them. Germline V CDR1 and CDR2: SGDLS, YYNGEE. CDR3 sequence reads: CASSVEAFTDTQYF. CDR3 DNA: TGTGCCAGCAGCGTAGAGGCGTTCACAGATACGCAGTATTTT.

The genes are TRBV7-3 and TRBJ1-1, with a tentative D call TRBD1 (6 bases). The germline gives CDR1 SGHTA, CDR2 FQGTGA. Trimming removed 5 bases from V and 5 bases from J, with 15 bases in between. This CDR3 comprises 14 residues. Here the CDR3 reads CASSPSGGLTEAFF. Here the CDR3 DNA reads TGTGCCAGCAGCCCCAGTGGGGGGCTTACTGAAGCTTTCTTT.

The chain recombines TRBV18 with TRBJ1-2; tentative D call: TRBD1 (5 bases). Trimming pared 3 bases from V and 4 bases from J, leaving 9 bases between. CDR1 KGHSH and CDR2 LQKENI come from the germline V gene. The CDR3 is 13 residues long. CDR3 bases: TGTGCCAGCTCACCCGACGGGACCTATGGCTACACCTTC. This encodes CASSPDGTYGYTF.

The gene calls are TRBV27 and TRBJ2-3, with D possibly being TRBD1 (5 bases). Trimming took 2 bases from V and 9 from J, leaving 6 bases between them. Germline assignment: CDR1 MNHEY and CDR2 SMNVEV (reference sequence). This CDR3 region has 11 residues. CDR3 protein: CASSLGATQYF. DNA for the CDR3: TGTGCCAGCAGTTTAGGGGCGACGCAGTATTTT.

The J gene is TRBJ2-3, the V gene TRBV4-1; D not resolved. Trimming stripped 1 base from V and 4 bases from J, with 9 bases between. This CDR3 spans 14 amino acids. Looked up from germline, CDR1 is MGHRA and CDR2 is YSYEKL. The CDR3 region has the DNA TGCGCCAGCAGCCAAGCGTTAGAGGCAGATACGCAGTATTTT. As protein: CASSQALEADTQYF.

This chain's CDR3 is CASSRGAWSSPLHF. CDR3 DNA sequence: TGTGCCAGCAGTAGGGGAGCATGGAGTTCACCCCTCCACTTT. The V and J genes are TRBV27 and TRBJ1-6; D may be TRBD1 (5 bases). CDR1 MNHEY and CDR2 SMNVEV come from the germline V gene (reference sequence). Trimming left V 5 bases short and J 9 bases short, with 14 bases between. The CDR3 extends over 14 amino acids.

This chain links TRBV29-1 with TRBJ1-1, with 9 nucleotides matching TRBD1. V lost 7 bases and J lost 3; bases outside the gene matches: 6. Germline V gives CDR1 SQVTM, CDR2 ANQGSEA. The CDR3 contains 13 residues. Here the CDR3 DNA reads TGCAGCGGTAGAACAGGGGGCTACACTGAAGCTTTCTTT. It specifies CSGRTGGYTEAFF.

The chain joins TRBV5-1 to TRBJ1-1; no definite D call. Germline CDR1 reads SGHRS; CDR2 reads YFSETQ. Trimming stripped 4 bases from V and 5 bases from J, with 15 bases between. The CDR3 covers 14 residues. For the CDR3, the DNA is TGCGCCAGCAGCCCATCTTCGAAGGTAACTGAAGCTTTCTTT. This gives the protein CASSPSSKVTEAFF.

The V and J genes are TRBV3-1 (or the pseudogene TRBV3-2) and TRBJ1-2; maybe TRBD1 (5 bases). The CDR3 loop spans 12 amino acids. Germline CDR1 reads LGHDT; CDR2 reads YNNKEL (reference sequence). V lost 2 bases and J 9 bases, leaving 10 bases between the germline ends. The CDR3, as DNA: TGTGCCAGCAGCCAAAGGGGCCCGAGCTACACCTTC. Protein: CASSQRGPSYTF.

This rearrangement joins TRBV28 to TRBJ1-5; D possibly corresponds to TRBD1 (5 bases). V lost 6 bases to trimming and J lost 1 base, with 19 bases between them. The CDR3 length is 17 residues. Germline assignment: CDR1 MDHEN and CDR2 SYDVKM. The CDR3 DNA follows: TGTGCCAGCAGCTCTATCCGGAGGGGCTTGAGCAATCAGCCCCAGCATTTT. It translates to CASSSIRRGLSNQPQHF.

The CDR3 is CASSQASSGGGEQFF. The CDR3 bases are TGTGCCAGCAGCCAAGCCTCCTCAGGGGGCGGTGAGCAGTTCTTC. This rearrangement joins TRBV3-1 (or the pseudogene TRBV3-2) to TRBJ2-1, with TRBD1 identical over 8 bases. V lost 1 base to trimming and J lost 9 bases; unmatched junction nucleotides: 8. The CDR3 extends over 15 amino acids. Germline V gene data show CDR1 as LGHDT and CDR2 as YNNKEL (reference sequence).

The chain is built from TRBV18 and TRBJ1-4; no clear D. Trimming left V 5 bases short and J 3 bases short, with 16 bases between. The CDR3 spans 16 residues. CDR1 KGHSH and CDR2 LQKENI come from the germline V gene. CDR3 sequence reads: CASSALGPGANEKLFF. Written as DNA, the CDR3 is TGTGCCAGCTCAGCGCTAGGGCCCGGAGCTAATGAAAAACTGTTTTTT.

The chain employs TRBV28 and TRBJ1-6; D gene unclear. Germline CDR1 MDHEN, CDR2 SYDVKM. Trimming stripped 6 bases from V and 1 base from J, with 7 bases between. CDR3 size: 14 residues. DNA for the CDR3: TGTGCCAGCAGACCGGGGTCCTATAATTCACCCCTCCACTTT. Protein product: CASRPGSYNSPLHF.

This clone was seen a few times. At one end, the junction sequence differs from germline, possibly due to a read error. J is TRBJ1-2 and V is TRBV18; weak D call: TRBD1 (5 bases). The CDR3 sequence is 14 residues long. Germline V gene sequence: CDR1 KGHSH, CDR2 LQKENI. The CDR3 here is CASSAPRDGMVLTF. DNA of the CDR3: TGTGCCAGCTCAGCACCTAGGGACGGAATGGTCCTAACCTTC.

The DNA of the CDR3 is TGTGCCAGCAGTCCCCCCGTCACCGGGGAGCTGTTTTTT. This gives the protein CASSPPVTGELFF. The chain uses TRBV28 and TRBJ2-2; D gene unclear. V was cut by 5 bases and J by 4 bases, with 8 bases left in between. Germline assignment: CDR1 MDHEN and CDR2 SYDVKM. This CDR3 is built from 13 residues.

The rearrangement joins TRBV30 to TRBJ1-2; no reliable D call. This CDR3 has 15 residues. Trimming took 3 bases from V and 0 from J, leaving 14 bases between them. The V gene's germline CDR1 is GTSNPN and CDR2 SVGIG (reference sequence). Written as DNA, the CDR3 is TGTGCCTGGAGGGCGGGGTCCGAACCTAACTATGGCTACACCTTC. It encodes CAWRAGSEPNYGYTF.